These 20 T cell receptor beta chains share one sample of origin, sequenced in a study of control samples from healthy donors and cancer patients. The assay was immunoSEQ multiplex PCR, and TCRdb's table has in-frame clones only and misses some. Among 130,000 or so clones, roughly nine tenths were seen once, and the ten largest hold 6.5% to 9.5%. Sequenced sample: PBMCs. The receptor source for this set is a man aged 45-60 years with head and neck cancer.

The chain carries TRBV28 and TRBJ2-7; the D gene could be TRBD1 or TRBD2 (5 bases each). In germline, CDR1 is MDHEN, CDR2 SYDVKM. The V gene lost 5 bases and the J gene lost 5 bases, with 22 bases spanning the gap. The CDR3 contains 16 residues. The CDR3 sequence: CASSPSGTVTRDEQYF. The CDR3 DNA reads TGTGCCAGCAGTCCGTCCGGGACGGTGACTCGGGACGAGCAGTACTTC.

This sequence joins TRBV5-6 and TRBJ2-3, with 14 bases fitting TRBD2. V was clipped by 0 bases and J by 4 bases; unmatched bases: 4. Looked up from germline, CDR1 is SGHDT and CDR2 is YYEEEE. There are 17 residues in the CDR3. The CDR3 sequence: CASSLAGTSGSSDTQYF. In nucleotides, the CDR3 is TGTGCCAGCAGCTTGGCGGGGACTAGCGGGAGTTCAGATACGCAGTATTTT.

The chain uses TRBV16 and TRBJ1-5; D is unresolved. Germline lookup yields CDR1 KGHSY and CDR2 FQNENV. Between the trimmed V and J ends, which lost 4 bases and 1 base, there was a span of 8 bases. The CDR3 sequence is 14 residues long. CDR3: CASSPTASNQPQHF. CDR3 in DNA: TGTGCCAGCAGCCCCACCGCGAGCAATCAGCCCCAGCATTTT.

The chain has TRBV14 and TRBJ2-1, with D possibly matching TRBD2 (6 bases). There are 15 residues in the CDR3. Looked up from germline, CDR1 is SGHDN and CDR2 is FVKESK. Trimming removed 3 bases at V and 3 bases at J, with 12 bases between. The CDR3 loop reads CASSQSSGFYNEQFF. For the CDR3, the DNA is TGTGCCAGCAGCCAGAGCAGCGGGTTCTACAATGAGCAGTTCTTC.

DNA for the CDR3: TGTGCCAGTAGTCCCGAGTTGGGGCCCACTGGCTACGAGCAGTACTTC. Translation gives CASSPELGPTGYEQYF. The chain uses TRBV19 and TRBJ2-7, with D perhaps TRBD1 (5 bases). Trimming pared 5 bases from V and 3 bases from J, leaving 20 bases between. Germline lookup yields CDR1 LNHDA and CDR2 SQIVND (reference sequence). The CDR3 extends over 16 amino acids.

The rearrangement uses TRBV7-2 and TRBJ1-5; tentative D call: TRBD1 (5 bases). CDR1 is SGHTA and CDR2 is FQGNSA in the germline V gene. The CDR3 totals 13 residues. V was trimmed by 3 bases and J by 4 bases, leaving 7 bases between them. CDR3 DNA: TGTGCCAGCAGCTTGGGACGTAATCAGCCCCAGCATTTT. Its translation is CASSLGRNQPQHF.

The chain uses TRBV12-3 or TRBV12-4 and TRBJ2-1; D possibly matches TRBD1 or TRBD2 (6 bases each). The CDR3 covers 13 residues. The V gene lost 6 bases and the J gene lost 6 bases, with 12 bases spanning the gap. The CDR3: CASRGGDSNEQFF. For the CDR3, the DNA is TGTGCCAGCAGGGGGGGCGATTCCAATGAGCAGTTCTTC.

The chain has TRBV15 and TRBJ1-1; D possibly corresponds to TRBD1 (6 bases). V lost 5 bases and J lost 1, with 11 bases in between. CDR3 length equals 14 residues. Germline V gene sequence: CDR1 LNHNV, CDR2 YYDKDF (reference sequence). CDR3: CATSGWTENTEAFF. DNA for the CDR3: TGTGCCACCAGCGGTTGGACAGAGAACACTGAAGCTTTCTTT.

CDR3 residues: CATSDTPGLAVSPTNTGELFF. In DNA, the CDR3 is TGTGCCACCAGTGATACACCGGGACTAGCGGTGTCTCCTACGAACACCGGGGAGCTGTTTTTT. The chain has TRBV24-1 and TRBJ2-2; 11 bases match TRBD2. There are 21 residues in the CDR3. CDR1 is KGHDR, CDR2 SFDVKD, per germline. Trimming cost V 3 bases and J 0 bases; bases outside gene matches: 14.

This clone was observed once. This chain uses TRBV12-5 with TRBJ2-1, with unresolved D. Germline assignment: CDR1 LGHNT and CDR2 FRNRAP. The germline V and J ends were trimmed by 3 bases and 8 bases, with 5 bases remaining between them. This CDR3 has 11 amino acids. The CDR3 protein is CASGLSDEQFF. CDR3 DNA: TGTGCTAGTGGTTTATCGGATGAGCAGTTCTTC.

The J gene is TRBJ2-3, the V gene TRBV5-6; D might be TRBD1 (5 bases). The V and J ends lost 2 bases and 0 bases respectively, with 10 bases between them. This CDR3 has 15 amino acids. CDR1 SGHDT and CDR2 YYEEEE come from the germline V gene. The CDR3 loop reads CASSFGASSTDTQYF. CDR3 DNA sequence: TGTGCCAGCAGCTTTGGGGCCTCTAGCACAGATACGCAGTATTTT.

This chain uses TRBV20-1 with TRBJ2-1; D gene uncertain. The CDR3 length is 11 residues. CDR1 is DFQATT, CDR2 SNEGSKA, per germline (reference sequence). V gave up 3 bases and J gave up 9 bases, with 9 bases separating them. CDR3 in DNA: TGCAGTGCTAGCGGCGCCTCTGAGCAGTTCTTC. It yields the protein CSASGASEQFF.

This chain connects TRBV7-2 to TRBJ2-7; D call uncertain. The CDR3 consists of 14 residues. The V end was cut by 5 bases, the J end by 0 bases, with 11 bases between. Germline V gene lookup returns CDR1 SGHTA and CDR2 FQGNSA. In nucleotides, the CDR3 is TGTGCCAGCAGCCCGCAAGCTAGCTCCTACGAGCAGTACTTC. Translating it yields CASSPQASSYEQYF.

The rearrangement uses TRBV28 and TRBJ2-7, with 9 bases matching TRBD1. Per germline, CDR1 MDHEN and CDR2 SYDVKM. V shed 5 bases, J shed 1 base, and the junction held 6 bases outside the gene matches. This CDR3 has 15 residues. The CDR3 bases are TGTGCCAGCAGTCTTACTGGACAGGGGTCCTACGAGCAGTACTTC. Protein sequence: CASSLTGQGSYEQYF. Supplemented by reference TRBV28 and TRBJ2-7, the full variable domain reads DVKVTQSSRYLVKRTGEKVFLECVQDMDHENMFWYRQDPGLGLRLIYFSYDVKMKEKGDIPEGYSVSREKKERFSLILESASTNQTSMYLCASSLTGQGSYEQYFGPGTRLTVT.

This clone has a single count. The chain is built from TRBV7-2 and TRBJ2-3; 8 nucleotides agree with TRBD2. The ends lost 5 bases at V and 2 bases at J; junction bases unmatched: 9. Germline V gene sequence: CDR1 SGHTA, CDR2 FQGNSA. The CDR3 contains 16 residues. CDR3 amino acids: CASSLGLASLTDTQYF. The CDR3 nucleotides are TGTGCCAGCAGCCTAGGACTAGCATCCCTCACAGATACGCAGTATTTT.

The chain combines TRBV9 with TRBJ1-3; TRBD1 agrees at 11 bases. Trimming at V came to 4 bases and at J to 8 bases, leaving 8 bases not matched to a gene. Germline CDR1 is SGDLS and CDR2 is YYNGEE. The CDR3 is made up of 15 amino acids. The chain's CDR3 is CASSPGQGALHTIYF. The CDR3 nucleotides are TGTGCCAGCAGCCCCGGACAGGGGGCTTTACACACCATATATTTT.

This clone was observed once. The chain employs TRBV7-3 and TRBJ2-1; TRBD1 matches at 10 bases. Looked up from germline, CDR1 is SGHTA and CDR2 is FQGTGA. V was clipped by 5 bases and J by 6 bases; unmatched bases: 7. CDR3 length equals 15 residues. The CDR3 DNA sequence: TGTGCCAGCAGCCCAGGGACAGGGGATGGCAATGAGCAGTTCTTC. Translated, it gives CASSPGTGDGNEQFF.

The gene calls are TRBV5-6 and TRBJ2-3; 9 bases agree with TRBD2. J gave up 3 bases and V 0 bases, and 5 bases lay outside the gene matches. CDR3 size: 16 residues. Germline CDR1 SGHDT, CDR2 YYEEEE. As DNA, the CDR3 is TGTGCCAGCAGCTTGGTTAGCGGGGGTTTGACAGATACGCAGTATTTT. It yields the protein CASSLVSGGLTDTQYF.

The CDR3 loop is CATNRNRLRNEQFF. CDR3 sequence (DNA): TGTGCCACCAATCGGAACAGATTAAGGAATGAGCAGTTCTTC. The chain has TRBV2 and TRBJ2-1; D gene ambiguous. This CDR3 contains 14 residues. Germline V gene sequence: CDR1 SNHLY, CDR2 FYNNEI. Between the trimmed V and J ends, which lost 10 bases and 7 bases, there was a span of 20 bases.

The J gene is TRBJ2-1, the V gene TRBV5-6, with D unresolved. This CDR3 has 14 residues. Looked up from germline, CDR1 is SGHDT and CDR2 is YYEEEE. The V end was cut by 3 bases, the J end by 7 bases, with 14 bases between. CDR3: CASSSGPGRNEQFF. As DNA, the CDR3 is TGTGCCAGCAGCTCCGGACCCGGCCGGAATGAGCAGTTCTTC.